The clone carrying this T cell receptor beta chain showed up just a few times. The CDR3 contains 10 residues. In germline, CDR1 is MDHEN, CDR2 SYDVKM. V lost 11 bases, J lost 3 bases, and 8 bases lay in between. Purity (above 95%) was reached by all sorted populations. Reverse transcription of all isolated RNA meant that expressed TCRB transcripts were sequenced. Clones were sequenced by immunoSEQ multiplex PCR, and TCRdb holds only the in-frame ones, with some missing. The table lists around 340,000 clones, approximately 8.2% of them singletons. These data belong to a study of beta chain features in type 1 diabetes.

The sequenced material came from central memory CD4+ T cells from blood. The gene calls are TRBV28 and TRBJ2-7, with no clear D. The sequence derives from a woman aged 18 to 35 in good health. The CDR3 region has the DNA TGTGCCGTTGGCGACTACGAGCAGTACTTC. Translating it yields CAVGDYEQYF.